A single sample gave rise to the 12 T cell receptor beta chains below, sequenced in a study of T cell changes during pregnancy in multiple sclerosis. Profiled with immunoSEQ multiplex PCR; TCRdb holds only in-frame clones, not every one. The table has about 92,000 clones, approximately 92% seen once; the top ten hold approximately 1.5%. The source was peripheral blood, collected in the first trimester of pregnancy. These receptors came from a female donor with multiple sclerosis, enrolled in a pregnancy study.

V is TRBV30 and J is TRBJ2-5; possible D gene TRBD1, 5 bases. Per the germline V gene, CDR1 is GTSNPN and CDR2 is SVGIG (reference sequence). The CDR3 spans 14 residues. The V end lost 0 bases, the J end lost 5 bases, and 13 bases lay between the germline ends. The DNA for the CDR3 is TGTGCCTGGAGTGTTTCAGGGATTCAGGAGACCCAGTACTTC. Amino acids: CAWSVSGIQETQYF. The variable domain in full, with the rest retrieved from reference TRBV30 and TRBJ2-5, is SQTIHQWPATLVQPVGSPLSLECTVEGTSNPNLYWYRQAAGRGLQLLFYSVGIGQISSEVPQNLSASRPQDRQFILSSKKLLLSDSGFYLCAWSVSGIQETQYFGPGTRLLVL.

The CDR3 sequence is CASSLEGARWTEAFF. The CDR3 DNA is TGTGCCAGCAGTTTAGAGGGGGCGCGATGGACTGAAGCTTTCTTT. V is TRBV27 and J is TRBJ1-1; 7 bases are shared with TRBD1. The V gene end was trimmed by 2 bases and the J gene end by 5 bases; junction bases not matched to a gene: 8. CDR1 is MNHEY and CDR2 is SMNVEV in the germline V gene (reference sequence). The CDR3 contains 15 residues.

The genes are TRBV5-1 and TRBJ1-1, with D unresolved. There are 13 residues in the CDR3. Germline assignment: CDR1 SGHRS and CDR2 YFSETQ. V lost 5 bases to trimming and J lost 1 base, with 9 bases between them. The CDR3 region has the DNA TGCGCCAGCAGTTTAGATACGAACACTGAAGCTTTCTTT. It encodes CASSLDTNTEAFF.

CDR3 amino acids: CASSRDWREQYF. The CDR3 region has the DNA TGTGCCAGCAGCCGAGACTGGAGGGAGCAGTACTTC. The rearrangement links TRBV27 to TRBJ2-7; possibly TRBD2 for D (5 bases). Germline V lookup: CDR1 MNHEY, CDR2 SMNVEV (reference sequence). CDR3 length: 12 amino acids. V lost 6 bases and J lost 7, with 13 bases in between.

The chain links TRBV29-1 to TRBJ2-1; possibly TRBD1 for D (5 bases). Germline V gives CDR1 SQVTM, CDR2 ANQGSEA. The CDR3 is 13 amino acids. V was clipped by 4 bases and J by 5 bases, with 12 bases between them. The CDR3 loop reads CSVVSRDDNEQFF. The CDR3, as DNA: TGCAGCGTTGTGAGCAGGGATGACAATGAGCAGTTCTTC.

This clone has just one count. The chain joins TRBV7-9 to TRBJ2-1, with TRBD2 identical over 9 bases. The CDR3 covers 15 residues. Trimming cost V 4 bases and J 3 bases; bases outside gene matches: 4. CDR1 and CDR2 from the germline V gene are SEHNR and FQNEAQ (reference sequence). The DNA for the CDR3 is TGTGCCAGCAGCTCCAAGACTAGCGGCTACAATGAGCAGTTCTTC. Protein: CASSSKTSGYNEQFF.

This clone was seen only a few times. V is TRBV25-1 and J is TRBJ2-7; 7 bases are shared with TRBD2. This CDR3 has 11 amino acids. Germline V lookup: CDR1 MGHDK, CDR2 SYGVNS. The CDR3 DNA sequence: TGTGGGAGCGGGACCTCCTACGAGCAGTACTTC. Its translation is CGSGTSYEQYF.

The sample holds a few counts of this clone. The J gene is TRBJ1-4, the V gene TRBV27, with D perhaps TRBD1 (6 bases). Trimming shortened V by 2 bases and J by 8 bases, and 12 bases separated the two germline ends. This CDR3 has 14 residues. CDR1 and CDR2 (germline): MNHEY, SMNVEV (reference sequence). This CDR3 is CASSLRIRGEKLFF. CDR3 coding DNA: TGTGCCAGCAGTTTAAGGATCAGGGGAGAAAAACTGTTTTTT.

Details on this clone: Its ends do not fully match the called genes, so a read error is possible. CDR3 in DNA: TGTGCCAGTCCCCCCCAAGCGGAAGCGCGCGGTGACAATCAGCAGTTCTTC. Its translation: CASPPQAEARGDNQQFF. This sequence joins TRBV28 and TRBJ2-1, with D tentatively TRBD2 (5 bases). This CDR3 contains 17 residues. CDR1 and CDR2 from the germline V gene are MDHEN and SYDVKM.

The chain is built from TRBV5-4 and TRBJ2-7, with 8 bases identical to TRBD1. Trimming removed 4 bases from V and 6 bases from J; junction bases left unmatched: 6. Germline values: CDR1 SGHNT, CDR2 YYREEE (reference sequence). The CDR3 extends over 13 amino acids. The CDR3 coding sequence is TGTGCCAGCAGCCAAGATACAGGGGGCGAGCAGTACTTC. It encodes CASSQDTGGEQYF.

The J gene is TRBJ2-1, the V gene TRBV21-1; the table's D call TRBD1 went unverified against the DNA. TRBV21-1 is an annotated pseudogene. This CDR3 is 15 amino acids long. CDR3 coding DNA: TGTGCCAGCAGCAGGGGACAGGGGTGGAACAATGAGCAGTTCTTC. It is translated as CASSRGQGWNNEQFF.

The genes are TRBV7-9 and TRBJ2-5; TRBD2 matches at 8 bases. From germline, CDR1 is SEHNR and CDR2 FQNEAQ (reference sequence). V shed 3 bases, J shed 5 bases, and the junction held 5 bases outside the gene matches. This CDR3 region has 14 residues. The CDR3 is CASSFGLAAETQYF. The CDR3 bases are TGTGCCAGCAGCTTCGGACTAGCTGCTGAGACCCAGTACTTC.